One and the same sample provided the 13 T cell receptor beta chains below, sequenced in a study of siplizumab effects on memory and regulatory T cells. The protocol was immunoSEQ multiplex PCR, while the TCRdb copy is restricted to in-frame clones and leaves out a portion. The sample yields 55,000 to 65,000 clones, around 97% seen once. Sequencing used naive CD8+ T cells sorted from blood. These receptor sequences come from a human donor in good health.

The V and J genes are TRBV21-1 and TRBJ1-1; the DNA was not used to check the table's D call, TRBD1. TRBV21-1 has pseudogene status. The CDR3 loop spans 15 amino acids. DNA of the CDR3: TGTGCCAGCAGCAAAAGGGGACAGGGGAGGACTGAAGCTTTCTTT. It yields the protein CASSKRGQGRTEAFF.

The J gene is TRBJ2-1, the V gene TRBV7-3; TRBD2 aligns across 14 bases. The germline CDR1 and CDR2 sequences are SGHTA and FQGTGA. The CDR3 extends over 16 amino acids. V shed 5 bases and J 6 bases; nucleotides not matched to a gene: 6. DNA for the CDR3: TGTGCCAGCAGCCCCCTGGGACTAGCGGGAGTCAATGAGCAGTTCTTC. It yields the protein CASSPLGLAGVNEQFF.

Comments on this clone: One end of the junction is discordant with germline, which a read error may explain. The rearrangement links TRBV7-9 to TRBJ2-7; D call uncertain. Germline CDR1 is SEHNR and CDR2 is FQNEAQ (reference sequence). This CDR3 is 11 amino acids long. In DNA, the CDR3 is TGTGCCAGCAGCTTAGGTCCCCTCGGTGTCTTC. It encodes CASSLGPLGVF.

The rearrangement links TRBV6-1 to TRBJ1-4; tentatively, D is TRBD1 (6 bases). Per germline, CDR1 MNHNS and CDR2 SASEGT. Trimming stripped 0 bases from V and 8 bases from J, with 10 bases between. The CDR3 is 14 amino acids. CDR3: CASSEAQGWEKLFF. The CDR3 DNA reads TGTGCCAGCAGTGAAGCACAGGGTTGGGAAAAACTGTTTTTT.

The CDR3 reads CAWDLGPGNTIYF. The DNA of the CDR3 is TGTGCCTGGGATCTGGGACCTGGAAACACCATATATTTT. V and J are TRBV30 and TRBJ1-3; D might be TRBD1 (5 bases). The CDR3 loop spans 13 amino acids. The germline gives CDR1 GTSNPN, CDR2 SVGIG (reference sequence). The V end lost 5 bases, the J end lost 2 bases, and 10 bases lay between the germline ends.

V gene TRBV7-9 combines with J gene TRBJ1-4; no firm D call. The length of the CDR3 is 16 residues. Per germline, CDR1 SEHNR and CDR2 FQNEAQ (reference sequence). V was cut by 5 bases and J by 0 bases, with 13 bases left in between. CDR3 nucleotides: TGTGCCAGCAGCGACACCCTAGGTACAACTAATGAAAAACTGTTTTTT. Its translation: CASSDTLGTTNEKLFF.

The chain carries TRBV27 and TRBJ2-5; D is undetermined. Germline CDR1 MNHEY, CDR2 SMNVEV (reference sequence). The V end lost 0 bases, the J end lost 4 bases, and 9 bases lay between the germline ends. The CDR3 is 14 amino acids. CDR3 loop: CASSLSPRVETQYF. In DNA form, the CDR3 reads TGTGCCAGCAGTTTATCACCCCGGGTAGAGACCCAGTACTTC.

The J gene is TRBJ2-1, the V gene TRBV6-4; 12 bases fit TRBD2. This CDR3 is 16 amino acids long. Germline assignment: CDR1 MRHNA and CDR2 SNTAGT. With 4 bases clipped from V and 6 bases from J, the junction kept 7 bases outside the gene matches. This CDR3 reads CASSARLAGAGNEQFF. CDR3 DNA sequence: TGTGCCAGCAGTGCCAGACTAGCGGGAGCGGGCAATGAGCAGTTCTTC.

The CDR3: CAWSSTDTQYF. CDR3 bases: TGTGCCTGGTCTAGCACAGATACGCAGTATTTT. V is TRBV30 and J is TRBJ2-3; D is ambiguous. There are 11 residues in the CDR3. The V gene lost 5 bases and the J gene lost 0 bases, with 3 bases spanning the gap. Per the germline V gene, CDR1 is GTSNPN and CDR2 is SVGIG (reference sequence).

Worth noting for this clone: This specimen includes other DNA sequences encoding the same CDR3. The rearrangement joins TRBV27 to TRBJ2-3; D gene ambiguous. This CDR3 is 12 amino acids long. Per germline, CDR1 MNHEY and CDR2 SMNVEV (reference sequence). V lost 6 bases and J lost 0, with 4 bases in between. The CDR3 sequence: CASSPSTDTQYF. CDR3 coding DNA: TGTGCCAGCAGCCCTAGCACAGATACGCAGTATTTT.

V gene TRBV7-2 combines with J gene TRBJ2-5; D unclear. Germline lookup yields CDR1 SGHTA and CDR2 FQGNSA. V was shortened by 1 base and J by 5 bases, with 14 bases between the two germline ends. The length of the CDR3 is 15 residues. The CDR3 protein is CASSLVGRVRETQYF. The CDR3 DNA reads TGTGCCAGCAGCTTAGTAGGAAGGGTTAGGGAGACCCAGTACTTC.

The gene calls are TRBV27 and TRBJ1-5; 8 nucleotides line up with TRBD1. CDR1 is MNHEY, CDR2 SMNVEV, per germline (reference sequence). CDR3 length: 14 amino acids. V shed 2 bases and J 7 bases; nucleotides not matched to a gene: 4. The CDR3 DNA follows: TGTGCCAGCAGTTTAGGGACAGGTGAACAGCCCCAGCATTTT. Its protein product is CASSLGTGEQPQHF.

The gene calls are TRBV4-1 and TRBJ1-1; D is uncertain. CDR3 length: 13 residues. Germline V gene sequence: CDR1 MGHRA, CDR2 YSYEKL. The ends were cut back, 2 bases at V and 3 bases at J, with 7 bases in the middle. The CDR3 reads CASSQSEDTEAFF. The CDR3 DNA reads as TGCGCCAGCAGCCAATCGGAGGACACTGAAGCTTTCTTT.